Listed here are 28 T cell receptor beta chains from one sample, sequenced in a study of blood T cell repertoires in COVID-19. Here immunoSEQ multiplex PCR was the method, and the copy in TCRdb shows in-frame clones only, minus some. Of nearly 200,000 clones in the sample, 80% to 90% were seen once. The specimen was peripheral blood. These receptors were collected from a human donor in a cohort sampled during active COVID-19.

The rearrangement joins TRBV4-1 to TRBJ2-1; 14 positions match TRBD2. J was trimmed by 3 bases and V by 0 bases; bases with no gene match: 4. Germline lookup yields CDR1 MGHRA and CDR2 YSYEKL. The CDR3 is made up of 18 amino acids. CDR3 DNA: TGCGCCAGCAGCCAAGAGGGGGGACTAGCGGGAGTCTACAATGAGCAGTTCTTC. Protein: CASSQEGGLAGVYNEQFF.

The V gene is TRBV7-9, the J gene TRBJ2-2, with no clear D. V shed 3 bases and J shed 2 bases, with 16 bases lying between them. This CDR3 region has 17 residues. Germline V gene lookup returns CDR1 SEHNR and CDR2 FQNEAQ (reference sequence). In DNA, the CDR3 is TGTGCCAGCAGCTTTCGTCCACAGCTTGTTAACACCGGGGAGCTGTTTTTT. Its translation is CASSFRPQLVNTGELFF.

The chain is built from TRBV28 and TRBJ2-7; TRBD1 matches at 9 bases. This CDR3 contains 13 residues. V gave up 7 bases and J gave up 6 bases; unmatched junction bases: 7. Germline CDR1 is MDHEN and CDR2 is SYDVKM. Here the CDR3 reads CASTPGTGREQYF. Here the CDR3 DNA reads TGTGCCAGCACGCCGGGGACAGGGCGCGAGCAGTACTTC.

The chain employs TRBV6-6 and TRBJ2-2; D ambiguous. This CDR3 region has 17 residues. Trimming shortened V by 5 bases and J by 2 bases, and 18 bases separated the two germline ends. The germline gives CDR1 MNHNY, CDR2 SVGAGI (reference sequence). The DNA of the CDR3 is TGTGCCAGCAGTCGATATACTCTTAACGGTAACACCGGGGAGCTGTTTTTT. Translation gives CASSRYTLNGNTGELFF.

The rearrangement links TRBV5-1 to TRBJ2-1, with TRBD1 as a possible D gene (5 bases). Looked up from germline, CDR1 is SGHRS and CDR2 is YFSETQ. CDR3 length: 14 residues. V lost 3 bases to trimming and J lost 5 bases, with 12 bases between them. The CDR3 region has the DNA TGCGCCAGCAGCTGGCAGGGCCCTAACAATGAGCAGTTCTTC. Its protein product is CASSWQGPNNEQFF. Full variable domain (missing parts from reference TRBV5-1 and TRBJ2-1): KAGVTQTPRYLIKTRGQQVTLSCSPISGHRSVSWYQQTPGQGLQFLFEYFSETQRNKGNFPGRFSGRQFSNSRSEMNVSTLELGDSALYLCASSWQGPNNEQFFGPGTRLTVL.

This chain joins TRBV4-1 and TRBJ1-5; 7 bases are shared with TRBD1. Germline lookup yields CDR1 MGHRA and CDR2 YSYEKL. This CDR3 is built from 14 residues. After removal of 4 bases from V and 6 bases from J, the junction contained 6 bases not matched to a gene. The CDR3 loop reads CASSRDRDIQPQHF. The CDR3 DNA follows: TGCGCCAGCAGCCGCGACAGGGATATTCAGCCCCAGCATTTT.

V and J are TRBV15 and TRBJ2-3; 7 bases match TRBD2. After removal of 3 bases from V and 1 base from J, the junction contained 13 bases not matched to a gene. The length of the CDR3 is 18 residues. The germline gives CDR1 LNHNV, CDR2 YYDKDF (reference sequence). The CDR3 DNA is TGTGCCACCAGCAGTTACAAGAGACTAGCCGAAGGCACAGATACGCAGTATTTT. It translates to CATSSYKRLAEGTDTQYF.

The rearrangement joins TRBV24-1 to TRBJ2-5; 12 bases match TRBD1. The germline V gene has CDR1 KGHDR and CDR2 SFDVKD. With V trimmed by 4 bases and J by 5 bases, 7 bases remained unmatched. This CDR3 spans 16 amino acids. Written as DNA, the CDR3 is TGTGCCACCAGTGAGCCGGGACAGGGGGCCAGGGAGACCCAGTACTTC. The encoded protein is CATSEPGQGARETQYF.

CDR3: CASSMVPQGSGANVLTF. The CDR3 region has the DNA TGTGCCAGTAGTATGGTGCCTCAGGGATCTGGGGCCAACGTCCTGACTTTC. This chain uses TRBV19 with TRBJ2-6, with TRBD1 as a possible D gene (5 bases). The CDR3 runs to 17 residues. Germline V CDR1 and CDR2: LNHDA, SQIVND (reference sequence). Trimming stripped 3 bases from V and 1 base from J, with 13 bases between. The full variable domain, rest sourced from reference TRBV19 and TRBJ2-6, is DGGITQSPKYLFRKEGQNVTLSCEQNLNHDAMYWYRQDPGQGLRLIYYSQIVNDFQKGDIAEGYSVSREKKESFPLTVTSAQKNPTAFYLCASSMVPQGSGANVLTFGAGSRLTVL.

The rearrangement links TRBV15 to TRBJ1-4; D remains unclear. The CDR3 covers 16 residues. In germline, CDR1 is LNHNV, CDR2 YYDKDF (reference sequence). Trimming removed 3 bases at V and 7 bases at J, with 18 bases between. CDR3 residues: CATSRSRSGFAEKLFF. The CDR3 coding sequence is TGTGCCACCAGCAGGTCTCGTTCAGGATTTGCTGAAAAACTGTTTTTT.

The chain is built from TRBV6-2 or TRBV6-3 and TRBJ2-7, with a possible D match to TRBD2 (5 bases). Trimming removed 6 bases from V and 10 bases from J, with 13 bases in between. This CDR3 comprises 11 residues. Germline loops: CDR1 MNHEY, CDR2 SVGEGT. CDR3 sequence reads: CASSPPPGQYF. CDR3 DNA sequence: TGTGCCAGCAGCCCCCCCCCGGGACAGTACTTC.

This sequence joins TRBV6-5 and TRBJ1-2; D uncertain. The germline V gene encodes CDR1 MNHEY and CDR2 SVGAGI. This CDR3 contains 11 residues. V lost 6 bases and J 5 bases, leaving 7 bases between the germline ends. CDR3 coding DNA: TGTGCCAGCAGCGCCACTTATGGCTACACCTTC. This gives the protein CASSATYGYTF.

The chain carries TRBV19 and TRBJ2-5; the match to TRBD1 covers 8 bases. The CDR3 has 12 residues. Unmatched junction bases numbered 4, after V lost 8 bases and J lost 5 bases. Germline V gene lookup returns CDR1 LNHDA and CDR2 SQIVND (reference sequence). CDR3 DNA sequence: TGTGCCAGTCAGGACAGGGTGGAGACCCAGTACTTC. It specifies CASQDRVETQYF.

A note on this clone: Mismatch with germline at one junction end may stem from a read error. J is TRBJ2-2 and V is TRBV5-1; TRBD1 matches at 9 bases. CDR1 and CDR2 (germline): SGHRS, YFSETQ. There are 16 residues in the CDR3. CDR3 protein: CASRTPGQGNIGELFF. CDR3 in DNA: TGCGCCAGCAGAACACCGGGACAGGGTAACATCGGGGAGCTGTTTTTT.

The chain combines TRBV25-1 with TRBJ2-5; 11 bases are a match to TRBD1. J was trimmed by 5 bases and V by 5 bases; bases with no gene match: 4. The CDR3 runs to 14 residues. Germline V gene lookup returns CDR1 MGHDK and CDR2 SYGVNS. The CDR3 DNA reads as TGTGCCAGCAGTTTTCGGACAGGGGGCGAGACCCAGTACTTC. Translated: CASSFRTGGETQYF.

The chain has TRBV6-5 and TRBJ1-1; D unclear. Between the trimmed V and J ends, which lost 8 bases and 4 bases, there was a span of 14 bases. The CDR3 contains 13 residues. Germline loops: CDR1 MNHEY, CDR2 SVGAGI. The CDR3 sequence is CASGPIGSTEAFF. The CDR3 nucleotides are TGTGCCAGCGGTCCGATTGGGAGCACTGAAGCTTTCTTT.

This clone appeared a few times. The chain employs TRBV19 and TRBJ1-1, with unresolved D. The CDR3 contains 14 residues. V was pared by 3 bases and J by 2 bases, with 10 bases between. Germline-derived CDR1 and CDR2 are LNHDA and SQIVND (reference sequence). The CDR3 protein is CASSISLFNTEAFF. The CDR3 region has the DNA TGTGCCAGTAGTATTTCACTCTTTAACACTGAAGCTTTCTTT.

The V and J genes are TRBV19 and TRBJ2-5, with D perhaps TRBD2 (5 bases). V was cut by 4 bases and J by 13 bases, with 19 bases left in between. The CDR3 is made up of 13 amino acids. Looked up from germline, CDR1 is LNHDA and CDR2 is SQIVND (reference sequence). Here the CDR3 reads CASSRSREGPWYF. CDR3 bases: TGTGCCAGTAGTAGGAGCCGGGAAGGGCCTTGGTACTTC.

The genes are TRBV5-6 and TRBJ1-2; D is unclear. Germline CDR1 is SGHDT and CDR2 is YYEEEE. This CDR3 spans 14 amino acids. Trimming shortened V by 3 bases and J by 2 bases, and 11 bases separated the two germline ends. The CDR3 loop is CASSWRAVNYGYTF. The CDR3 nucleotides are TGTGCCAGCAGCTGGAGGGCGGTAAACTATGGCTACACCTTC.

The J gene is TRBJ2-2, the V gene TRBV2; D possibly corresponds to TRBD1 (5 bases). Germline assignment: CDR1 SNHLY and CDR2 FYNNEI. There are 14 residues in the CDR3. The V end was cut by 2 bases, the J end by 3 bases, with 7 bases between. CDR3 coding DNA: TGTGCCAGCAGTGAACAGGGCCACACCGGGGAGCTGTTTTTT. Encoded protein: CASSEQGHTGELFF.

DNA for the CDR3: TGTGCCAGCAGCCTGGACAGGGTGGGCGGCTACACCTTC. It is translated as CASSLDRVGGYTF. This chain connects TRBV28 to TRBJ1-2, with TRBD1 identical over 8 bases. J was trimmed by 8 bases and V by 6 bases; bases with no gene match: 8. This CDR3 region has 13 residues. Germline assignment: CDR1 MDHEN and CDR2 SYDVKM.

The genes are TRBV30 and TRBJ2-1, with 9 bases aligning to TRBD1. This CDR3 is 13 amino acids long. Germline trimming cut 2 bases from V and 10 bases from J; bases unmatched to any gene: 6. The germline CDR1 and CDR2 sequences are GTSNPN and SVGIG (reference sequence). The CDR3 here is CAWSRQGVGEQFF. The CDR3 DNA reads TGTGCCTGGAGTCGACAGGGGGTGGGCGAGCAGTTCTTC.

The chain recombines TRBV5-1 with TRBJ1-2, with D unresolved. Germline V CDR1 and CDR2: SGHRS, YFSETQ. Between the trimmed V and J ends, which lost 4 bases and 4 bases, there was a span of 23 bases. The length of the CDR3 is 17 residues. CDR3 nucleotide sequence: TGCGCCAGCAGCATAGACGGGGTTTCGGTTTCCTCCTATGGCTACACCTTC. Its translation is CASSIDGVSVSSYGYTF.

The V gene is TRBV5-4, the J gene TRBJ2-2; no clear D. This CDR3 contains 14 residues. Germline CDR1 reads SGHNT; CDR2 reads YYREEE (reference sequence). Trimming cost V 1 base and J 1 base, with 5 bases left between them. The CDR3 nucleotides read TGTGCCAGCAGCTTGTCCAGGAACACCGGGGAGCTGTTTTTT. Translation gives CASSLSRNTGELFF.

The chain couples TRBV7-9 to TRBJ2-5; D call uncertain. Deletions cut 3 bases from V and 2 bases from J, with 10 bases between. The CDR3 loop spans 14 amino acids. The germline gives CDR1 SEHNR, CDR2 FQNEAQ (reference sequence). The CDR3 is CASSFSSPQETQYF. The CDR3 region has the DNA TGTGCCAGCAGCTTTAGCAGTCCGCAAGAGACCCAGTACTTC.

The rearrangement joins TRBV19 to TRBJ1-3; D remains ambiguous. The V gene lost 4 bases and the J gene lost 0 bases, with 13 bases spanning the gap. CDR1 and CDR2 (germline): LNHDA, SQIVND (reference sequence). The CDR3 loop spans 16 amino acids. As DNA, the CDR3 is TGTGCCAGTAGTACGGCGGGTGTTTTCTCTGGAAACACCATATATTTT. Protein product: CASSTAGVFSGNTIYF. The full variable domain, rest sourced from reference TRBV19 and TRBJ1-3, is DGGITQSPKYLFRKEGQNVTLSCEQNLNHDAMYWYRQDPGQGLRLIYYSQIVNDFQKGDIAEGYSVSREKKESFPLTVTSAQKNPTAFYLCASSTAGVFSGNTIYFGEGSWLTVV.

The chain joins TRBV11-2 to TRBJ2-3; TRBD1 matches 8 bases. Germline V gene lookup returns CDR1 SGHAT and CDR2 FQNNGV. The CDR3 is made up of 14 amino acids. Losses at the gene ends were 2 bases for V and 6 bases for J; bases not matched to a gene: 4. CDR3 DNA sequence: TGTGCCAGCAGCTTATTCCAGGGGGCCGATACGCAGTATTTT. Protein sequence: CASSLFQGADTQYF.

This chain's CDR3 is CASSGDSQETQYF. The CDR3 DNA is TGTGCCAGCAGCGGGGACAGCCAAGAGACCCAGTACTTC. The chain combines TRBV9 with TRBJ2-5, with TRBD1 matching over 7 bases. Germline CDR1 SGDLS, CDR2 YYNGEE. Losses at the gene ends were 3 bases for V and 1 base for J; bases not matched to a gene: 0. The CDR3 covers 13 residues.